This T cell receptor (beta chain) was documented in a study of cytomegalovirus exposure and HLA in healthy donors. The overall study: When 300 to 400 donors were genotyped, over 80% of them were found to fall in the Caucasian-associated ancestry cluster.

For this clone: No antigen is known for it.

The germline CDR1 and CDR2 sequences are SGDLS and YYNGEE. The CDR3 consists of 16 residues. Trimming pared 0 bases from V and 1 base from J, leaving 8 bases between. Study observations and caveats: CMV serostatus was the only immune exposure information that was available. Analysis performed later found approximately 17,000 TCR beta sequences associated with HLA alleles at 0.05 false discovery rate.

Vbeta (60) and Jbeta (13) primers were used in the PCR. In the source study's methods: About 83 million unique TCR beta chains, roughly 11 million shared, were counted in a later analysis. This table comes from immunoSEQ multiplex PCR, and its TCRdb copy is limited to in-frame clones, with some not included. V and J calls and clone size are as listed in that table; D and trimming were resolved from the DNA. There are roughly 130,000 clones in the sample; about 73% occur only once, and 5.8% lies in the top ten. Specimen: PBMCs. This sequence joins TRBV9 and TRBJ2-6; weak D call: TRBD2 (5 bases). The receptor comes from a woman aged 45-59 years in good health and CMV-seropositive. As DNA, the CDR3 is TGTGCCAGCAGCGTAGATCCGGGGTCTGGGGCCAACGTCCTGACTTTC. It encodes CASSVDPGSGANVLTF.